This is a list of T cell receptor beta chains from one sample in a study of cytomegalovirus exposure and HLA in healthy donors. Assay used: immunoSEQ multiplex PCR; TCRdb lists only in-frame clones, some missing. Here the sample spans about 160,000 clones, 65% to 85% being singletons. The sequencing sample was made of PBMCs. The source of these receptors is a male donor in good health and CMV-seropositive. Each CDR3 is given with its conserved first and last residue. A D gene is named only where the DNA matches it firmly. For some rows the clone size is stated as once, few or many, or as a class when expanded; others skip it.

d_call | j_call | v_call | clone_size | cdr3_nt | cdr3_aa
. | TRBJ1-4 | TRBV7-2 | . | TGTGCCAGCAGCTTAGTCCCAGGGGCGTTGGAAAAACTGTTTTTT | CASSLVPGALEKLFF
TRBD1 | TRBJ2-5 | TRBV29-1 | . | TGCAGCGTTACCGGGACAGGGTTAGGGGAGACCCAGTACTTC | CSVTGTGLGETQYF
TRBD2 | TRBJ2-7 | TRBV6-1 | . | TGTGCCAGCAGGCTAGCGGGCAGCACCCCCTACGAGCAGTACTTC | CASRLAGSTPYEQYF
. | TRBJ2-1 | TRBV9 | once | TGTGCCAGCAGCAACAGGGATAGCTCCTACAATGAGCAGTTCTTC | CASSNRDSSYNEQFF
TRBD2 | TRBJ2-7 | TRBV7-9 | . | TGTGCCAGCAGCCCCCTCGGGGGAGGGAGGGGGCAGTACTTC | CASSPLGGGRGQYF
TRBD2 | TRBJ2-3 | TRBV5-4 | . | TGTGCCAGCAGTCTTAGCGGGAGGCCGGTAGATACGCAGTATTTT | CASSLSGRPVDTQYF
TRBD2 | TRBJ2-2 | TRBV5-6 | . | TGTGCCAGCAGCTGGGGACTAGCGGGAGCCGGGGAGCTGTTTTTT | CASSWGLAGAGELFF
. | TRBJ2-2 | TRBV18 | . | TGTGCCAGCTCACCACCTGGAGTGGCGAACACCGGGGAGCTGTTTTTT | CASSPPGVANTGELFF
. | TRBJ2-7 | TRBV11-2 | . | TGTGCCAGCAGCCTCCTGCCGGGGGGAGGGGGGGGCTACGAGCAGTACTTC | CASSLLPGGGGGYEQYF
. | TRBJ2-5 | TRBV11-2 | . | TGTGCCAGCAGCTTAGTAGGGGAAGAGACCCAGTACTTC | CASSLVGEETQYF
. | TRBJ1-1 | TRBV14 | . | TGTGCCAGCAGCCAACAAGGGGGAGACACTGAAGCTTTCTTT | CASSQQGGDTEAFF
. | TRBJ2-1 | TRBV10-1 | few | TGCGCCAGCAGTGGGACTTGCTCCTACAATGAGCAGTTCTTC | CASSGTCSYNEQFF
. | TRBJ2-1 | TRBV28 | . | TGTGCCAGCGGCCCCCGCTACAATGAGCAGTTCTTC | CASGPRYNEQFF
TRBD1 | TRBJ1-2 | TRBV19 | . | TGTGCCAGTTTGGACAGGGTGAAGGCTAACTATGGCTACACCTTC | CASLDRVKANYGYTF
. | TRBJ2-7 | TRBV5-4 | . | TGTGCCAGCAGCTTGTTGGCTAGGTCGGGTTACGAGCAGTACTTC | CASSLLARSGYEQYF
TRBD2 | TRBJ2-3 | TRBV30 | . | TGTGCCTGGAGTCCGGCGGGAGAACCCGATACGCAGTATTTT | CAWSPAGEPDTQYF
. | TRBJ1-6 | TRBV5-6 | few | TGTGCCAGCAGCTTGGTACAATCCTCAGATTCACCCCTCCACTTT | CASSLVQSSDSPLHF
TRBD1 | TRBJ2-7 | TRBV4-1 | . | TGCGCCAGCAGCCAAGGCTGGACAGGGGGCCGCTACGAGCAGTACTTC | CASSQGWTGGRYEQYF
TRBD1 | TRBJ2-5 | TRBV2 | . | TGTGCCAGCAGCAGGGGGCAGAGAGAGACCCAGTACTTC | CASSRGQRETQYF
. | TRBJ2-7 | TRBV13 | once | TGTGCCAGCAGCCCGCCTCGTCCAGGGACCTACGAGCAGTACTTC | CASSPPRPGTYEQYF
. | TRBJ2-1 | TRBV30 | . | TGTGCCTGGAGAGGTGGGCTAGCGTCCTACAATGAGCAGTTCTTC | CAWRGGLASYNEQFF
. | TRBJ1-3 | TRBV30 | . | TGTGCCTGGAGTTCCGCGGAAAGCTCTGGAAACACCATATATTTT | CAWSSAESSGNTIYF
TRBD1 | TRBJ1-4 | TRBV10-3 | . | TGTGCCATCAGTGAGTCGCGGGGACAGGGGGATGAAAAACTGTTTTTT | CAISESRGQGDEKLFF
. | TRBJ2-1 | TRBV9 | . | TGTGCCAGCAGCGAGGGGGGGGGCGCCCTCAATGAGCAGTTCTTC | CASSEGGGALNEQFF
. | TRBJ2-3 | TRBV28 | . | TGTGCCAGCAGTCTCACAGATACGCAGTATTTT | CASSLTDTQYF
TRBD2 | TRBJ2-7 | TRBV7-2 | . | TGTGCCAGCAGCTCTCGGGGGGCCTACGAGCAGTACTTC | CASSSRGAYEQYF
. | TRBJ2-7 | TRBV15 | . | TGTGCCACCAGCAGAGTGAGCGGTACTTCCTACGAGCAGTACTTC | CATSRVSGTSYEQYF
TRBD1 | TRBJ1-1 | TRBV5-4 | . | TGTGCCAGCAGACCGGACAGGGTGAACACTGAAGCTTTCTTT | CASRPDRVNTEAFF
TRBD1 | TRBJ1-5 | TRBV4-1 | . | TGCGCCAGCAGCCAAACCGGGACAGGGGGATGGCTTAGCAATCAGCCCCAGCATTTT | CASSQTGTGGWLSNQPQHF
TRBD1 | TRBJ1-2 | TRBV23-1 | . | TGCGCCAGCAGTCAAGGGACAGGGGGTTGGTATGGCTACACCTTC | CASSQGTGGWYGYTF
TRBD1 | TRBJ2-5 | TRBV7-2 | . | TGTGCCAGCAGCCGGAACAGGGGGCCGAAAGAGACCCAGTACTTC | CASSRNRGPKETQYF
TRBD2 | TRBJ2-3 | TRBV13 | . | TGTGCCAGCAGCACCAGCATGCTAGCGGAGACCACAGATACGCAGTATTTT | CASSTSMLAETTDTQYF
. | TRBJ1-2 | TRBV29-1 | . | TGCAGCGTGCCCGACACCTACTATGGCTACACCTTC | CSVPDTYYGYTF
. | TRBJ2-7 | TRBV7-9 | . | TGTGCCAGCAGCGGAGTCACGGGAAGCTCCTACGAGCAGTACTTC | CASSGVTGSSYEQYF
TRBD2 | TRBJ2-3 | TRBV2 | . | TGTGCCTTTTATAGCGGGAGAAGCACAGATACGCAGTATTTT | CAFYSGRSTDTQYF
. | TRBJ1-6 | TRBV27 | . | TGTGCCAGCCGTTGGGGGGGACTAACGGATAATTCACCCCTCCACTTT | CASRWGGLTDNSPLHF
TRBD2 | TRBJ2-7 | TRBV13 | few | TGTGCCAGCAGCTTAGCGGGAGGTGAATCACGCCCATACGAGCAGTACTTC | CASSLAGGESRPYEQYF
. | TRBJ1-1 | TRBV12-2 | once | TGTGCAAGTCGCCCGGGACCACACAGGGAGAACACTGAAGCTTTCTTT | CASRPGPHRENTEAFF
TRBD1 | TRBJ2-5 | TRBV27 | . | TGTGCCAGCAGTTTGATGGACAGGGCAGGCGAGACCCAGTACTTC | CASSLMDRAGETQYF
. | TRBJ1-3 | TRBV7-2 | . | TGTGCCAGCAGCTTAGCGATGTCTAGCTCTGGAAACACCATATATTTT | CASSLAMSSSGNTIYF
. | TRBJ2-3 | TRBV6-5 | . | TGTGCCAGCAGTTACGAGGCGGGTTCTAGCACAGATACGCAGTATTTT | CASSYEAGSSTDTQYF
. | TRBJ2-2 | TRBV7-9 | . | TGTGCCAGCAGCCTACAGGGCGGGAACACCGGGGAGCTGTTTTTT | CASSLQGGNTGELFF
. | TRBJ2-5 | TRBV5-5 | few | TGTGCCAGCAGCTTGGGCGGACAAGAGACCCAGTACTTC | CASSLGGQETQYF
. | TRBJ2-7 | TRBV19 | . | TGTGCCAGTAGCTGGGGGGTGGCCGACGAGCAGTACTTC | CASSWGVADEQYF
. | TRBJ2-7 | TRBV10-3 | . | TGTGCCATCAATAAAGGCGACGGACTCGCTTCCTACGAGCAGTACTTC | CAINKGDGLASYEQYF
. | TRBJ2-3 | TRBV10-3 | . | TGTGCCATCAGCGTTAGCAGCACCACAGATACGCAGTATTTT | CAISVSSTTDTQYF
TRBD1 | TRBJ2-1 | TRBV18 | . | TGTGCCAGCTCACCACCGGGACAGGGGGTAACCAATGAGCAGTTCTTC | CASSPPGQGVTNEQFF
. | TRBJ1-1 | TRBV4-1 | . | TGCGCCAGCAGCCGAGTGATTCAAAGCCCGTTTGAAGCTTTCTTT | CASSRVIQSPFEAFF
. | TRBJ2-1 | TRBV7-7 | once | TGTGCTAGCAGCCCTGACTCGGTAGCCAATGAGCAGTTCTTC | CASSPDSVANEQFF